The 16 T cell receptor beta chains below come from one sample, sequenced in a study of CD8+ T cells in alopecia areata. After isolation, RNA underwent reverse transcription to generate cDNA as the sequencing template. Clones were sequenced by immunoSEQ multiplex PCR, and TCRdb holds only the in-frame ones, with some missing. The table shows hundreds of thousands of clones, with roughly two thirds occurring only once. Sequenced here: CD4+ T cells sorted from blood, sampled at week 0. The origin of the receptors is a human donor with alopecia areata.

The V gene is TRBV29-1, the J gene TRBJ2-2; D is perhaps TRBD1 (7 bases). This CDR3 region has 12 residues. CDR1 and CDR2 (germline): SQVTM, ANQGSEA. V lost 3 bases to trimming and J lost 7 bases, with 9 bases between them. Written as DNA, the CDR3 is TGCAGCGTTGACAGGGGGGTCGGGGAGCTGTTTTTT. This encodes CSVDRGVGELFF.

The CDR3 is CASSTGTGLGTDTQYF. In nucleotides, the CDR3 is TGTGCCAGCAGCACGGGGACAGGGCTTGGTACAGATACGCAGTATTTT. The chain carries TRBV7-2 and TRBJ2-3; 9 nucleotides agree with TRBD1. The CDR3 runs to 16 residues. Germline CDR1 and CDR2: SGHTA and FQGNSA. Trimming took 5 bases from V and 3 from J; bases not matched to a gene: 9.

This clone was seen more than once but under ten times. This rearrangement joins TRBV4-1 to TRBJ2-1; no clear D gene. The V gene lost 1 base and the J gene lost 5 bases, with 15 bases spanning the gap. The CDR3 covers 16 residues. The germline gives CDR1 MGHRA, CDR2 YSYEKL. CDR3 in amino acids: CASSQVDLVIHNEQFF. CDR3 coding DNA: TGCGCCAGCAGCCAAGTGGATCTAGTAATACACAATGAGCAGTTCTTC.

CDR3 DNA: TGTGCCAGCTCACCACCGAGTCAGCACTACGAGCAGTACTTC. As protein: CASSPPSQHYEQYF. The chain employs TRBV18 and TRBJ2-7; no clear D gene. Germline CDR1 reads KGHSH; CDR2 reads LQKENI. The CDR3 is 14 residues long. Trimming took off 0 bases at V and 3 bases at J, with 9 bases between the two ends.

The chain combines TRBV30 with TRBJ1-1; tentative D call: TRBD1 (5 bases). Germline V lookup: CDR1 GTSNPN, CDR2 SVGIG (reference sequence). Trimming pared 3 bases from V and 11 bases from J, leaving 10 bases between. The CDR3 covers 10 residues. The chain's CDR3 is CAWSPGGAFF. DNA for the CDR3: TGTGCCTGGAGCCCCGGGGGGGCTTTCTTT.

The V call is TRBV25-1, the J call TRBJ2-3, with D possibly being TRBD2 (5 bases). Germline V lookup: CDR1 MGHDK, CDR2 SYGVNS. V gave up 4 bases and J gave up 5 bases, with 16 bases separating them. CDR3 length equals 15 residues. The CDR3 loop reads CASSGGAGVQDTQYF. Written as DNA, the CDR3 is TGTGCCAGCAGTGGAGGCGCGGGCGTTCAAGATACGCAGTATTTT.

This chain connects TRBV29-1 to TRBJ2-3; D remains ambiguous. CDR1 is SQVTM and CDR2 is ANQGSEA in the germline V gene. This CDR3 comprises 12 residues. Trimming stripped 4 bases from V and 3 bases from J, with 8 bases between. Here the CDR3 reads CSVVWQTDTQYF. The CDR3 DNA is TGCAGCGTTGTGTGGCAGACAGATACGCAGTATTTT.

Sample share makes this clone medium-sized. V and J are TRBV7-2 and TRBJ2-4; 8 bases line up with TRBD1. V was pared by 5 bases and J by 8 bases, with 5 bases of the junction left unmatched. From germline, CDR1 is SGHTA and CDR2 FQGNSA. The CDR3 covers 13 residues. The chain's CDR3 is CASSALTGDIQYF. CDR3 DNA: TGTGCCAGCAGCGCACTGACAGGGGACATTCAGTACTTC.

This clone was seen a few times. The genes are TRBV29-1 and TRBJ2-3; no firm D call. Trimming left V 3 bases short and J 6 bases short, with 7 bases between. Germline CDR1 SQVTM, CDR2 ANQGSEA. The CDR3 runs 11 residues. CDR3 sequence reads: CSVDTQDTQYF. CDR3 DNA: TGCAGCGTTGATACACAGGATACGCAGTATTTT.

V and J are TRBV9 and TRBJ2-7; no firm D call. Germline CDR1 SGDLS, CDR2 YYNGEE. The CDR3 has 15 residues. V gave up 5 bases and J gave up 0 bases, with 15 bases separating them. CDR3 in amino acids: CASSPGDWSSYEQYF. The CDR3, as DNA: TGTGCCAGCAGTCCGGGCGATTGGAGCTCCTACGAGCAGTACTTC.

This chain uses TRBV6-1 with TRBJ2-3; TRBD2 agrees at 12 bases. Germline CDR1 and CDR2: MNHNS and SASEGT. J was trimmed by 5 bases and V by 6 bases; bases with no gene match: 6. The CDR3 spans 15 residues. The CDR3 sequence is CASSGLAGRRDTQYF. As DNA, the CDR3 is TGTGCCAGCAGCGGACTAGCGGGGCGCAGAGATACGCAGTATTTT.

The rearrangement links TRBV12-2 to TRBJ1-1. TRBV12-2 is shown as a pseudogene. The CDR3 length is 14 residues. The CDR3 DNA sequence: TGTGCAAGTCGCGCAGGTCGAGGGAACACTGAAGCTTTCTTT. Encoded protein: CASRAGRGNTEAFF.

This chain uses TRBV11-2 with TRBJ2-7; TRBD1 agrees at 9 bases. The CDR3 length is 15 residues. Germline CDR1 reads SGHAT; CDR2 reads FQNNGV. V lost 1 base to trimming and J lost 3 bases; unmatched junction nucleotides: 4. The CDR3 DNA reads TGTGCCAGCAGCTTAGTCAGGGGACAGGGCTACGAGCAGTACTTC. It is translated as CASSLVRGQGYEQYF. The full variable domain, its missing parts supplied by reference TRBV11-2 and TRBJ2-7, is EAGVAQSPRYKIIEKRQSVAFWCNPISGHATLYWYQQILGQGPKLLIQFQNNGVVDDSQLPKDRFSAERLKGVDSTLKIQPAKLEDSAVYLCASSLVRGQGYEQYFGPGTRLTVT.

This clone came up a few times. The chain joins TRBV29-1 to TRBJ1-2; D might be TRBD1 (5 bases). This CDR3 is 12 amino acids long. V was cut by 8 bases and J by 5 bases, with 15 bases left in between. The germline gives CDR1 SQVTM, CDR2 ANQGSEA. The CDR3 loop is CSFRQLEYGYTF. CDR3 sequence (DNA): TGCAGCTTCCGACAGCTTGAATATGGCTACACCTTC.

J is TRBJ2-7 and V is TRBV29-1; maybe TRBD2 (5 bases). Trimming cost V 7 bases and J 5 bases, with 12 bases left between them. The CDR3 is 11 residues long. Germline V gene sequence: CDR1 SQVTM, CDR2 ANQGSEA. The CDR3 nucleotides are TGCAGCGCTGCCCAGAGGGACGAGCAGTACTTC. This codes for CSAAQRDEQYF.

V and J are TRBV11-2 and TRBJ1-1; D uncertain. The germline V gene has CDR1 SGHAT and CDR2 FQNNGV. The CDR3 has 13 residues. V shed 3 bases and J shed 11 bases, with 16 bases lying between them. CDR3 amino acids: CASSFTRADPAFF. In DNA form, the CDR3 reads TGTGCCAGCAGCTTCACTCGGGCCGACCCCGCTTTCTTT.